This T cell receptor beta chain comes out of a study of spatial heterogeneity in lung cancer. Study details: A consistent excess of beta-chain over alpha-chain sequences was detected.

Time point denoted: sample taken at primary tumor resection. Whole RNA obtained from tumor, nontumor lung or frozen PBMC underwent sequencing without sorting. Germline V lookup: CDR1 KGHDR, CDR2 SFDVKD. The CDR3 loop spans 14 amino acids. Trimming removed 4 bases at V and 4 bases at J, with 12 bases between. This clonotype was observed many times. Every TCR cDNA molecule bore its own unique molecular identifier. In TCRdb, the 5' RACE reads were re-called with MiXCR into one record per CDR3 protein. The data show over 10,000 distinct CDR3 sequences, around 4% seen once. The specimen comprised PBMCs, sampled at surgery. The chain is built from TRBV24-1 and TRBJ1-2; maybe TRBD1 (5 bases). This sequence was found in a male donor with early-stage non-small cell lung cancer. The CDR3 DNA sequence: TGTGCCACCAGTGACCTCGGGACCTCCTATGGCTACACCTTC. Translated, it gives CATSDLGTSYGYTF.